This T cell receptor beta chain came from a study of blood T cells in healthy people across ages. Study-level findings and limits: As naive T cell percentage varied, TCR beta diversity correlated strongly with it. It was not known whether donors were CMV positive (a possible confounder of expanded clonotype changes).

A second about 6 to 12 cycle PCR used barcoded and J-beta primers. A single record per CDR3 protein comes from TCRdb applying MiXCR to the 5' RACE reads. The table has about 1.5 million distinct CDR3 sequences, less than 45% seen once. CDR1 and CDR2 from the germline V gene are MNHEY and SVGEGT. There are 14 residues in the CDR3. V dropped 5 bases and J dropped 2 bases, with 7 bases sitting between them. Total RNA extracted from each sample amounted to at least 5.5 micrograms. Remarks on this clonotype: Its antigen remains unknown.

The chain carries TRBV6-2 or TRBV6-3 and TRBJ2-6, with D tentatively TRBD2 (5 bases). Material: blood. The sequence was collected from a woman between 18 and 30 years old in good health. The CDR3 region is CASSHGAGANVLTF. The CDR3 DNA reads TGTGCCAGCAGTCACGGGGCTGGGGCCAACGTCCTGACTTTC.